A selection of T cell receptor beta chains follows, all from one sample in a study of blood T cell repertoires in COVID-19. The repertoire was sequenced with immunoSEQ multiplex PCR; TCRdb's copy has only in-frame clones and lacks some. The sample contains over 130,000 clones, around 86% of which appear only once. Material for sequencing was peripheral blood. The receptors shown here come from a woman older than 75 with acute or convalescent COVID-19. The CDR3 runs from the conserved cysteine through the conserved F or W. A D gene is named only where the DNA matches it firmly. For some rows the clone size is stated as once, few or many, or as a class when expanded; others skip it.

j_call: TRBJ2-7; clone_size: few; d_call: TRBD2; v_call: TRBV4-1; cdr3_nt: TGCGCCAGCAGCCAAGGAATATTACTAGCGCGCTCCGAGCAGTACTTC; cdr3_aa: CASSQGILLARSEQYF
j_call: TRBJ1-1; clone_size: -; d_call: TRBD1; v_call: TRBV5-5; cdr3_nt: TGTGCCAGCAGCTCGATGACAGGGGGCAGGGGAGCTTTCTTT; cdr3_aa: CASSSMTGGRGAFF
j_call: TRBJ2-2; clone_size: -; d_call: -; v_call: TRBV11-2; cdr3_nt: TGTGCCAGCAGCAATCAGGGCTTGACCGGGGAGCTGTTTTTT; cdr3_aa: CASSNQGLTGELFF
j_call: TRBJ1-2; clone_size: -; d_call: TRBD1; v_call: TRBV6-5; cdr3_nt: TGTGCCAGCAGACGAGACAGGGTTGGGGGCTACACCTTC; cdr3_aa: CASRRDRVGGYTF
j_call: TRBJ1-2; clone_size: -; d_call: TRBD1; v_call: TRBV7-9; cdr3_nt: TGTGCCAGCAGCCGGACAGGAGCCGGCTACACCTTC; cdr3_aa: CASSRTGAGYTF
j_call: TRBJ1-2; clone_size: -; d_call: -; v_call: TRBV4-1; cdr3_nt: TGCGCCAGCAGCCAGGACGGGACAATTCTTCGTCGCGGCTACACCTTC; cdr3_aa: CASSQDGTILRRGYTF
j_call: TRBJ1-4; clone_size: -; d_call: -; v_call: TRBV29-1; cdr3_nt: TGCAGCGTGCGGGCCTTACGGGGGGAAAAACTGTTTTTT; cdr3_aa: CSVRALRGEKLFF
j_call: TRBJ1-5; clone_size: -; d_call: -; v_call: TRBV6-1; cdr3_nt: TGTGCCAGCAGTGAAGGTTGGGGCCACAATCAGCCCCAGCATTTT; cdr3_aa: CASSEGWGHNQPQHF
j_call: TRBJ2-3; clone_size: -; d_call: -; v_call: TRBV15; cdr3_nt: TGTGCCACCAGCGTAGGGGGTTCAGCTAGCACAGATACGCAGTATTTT; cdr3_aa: CATSVGGSASTDTQYF
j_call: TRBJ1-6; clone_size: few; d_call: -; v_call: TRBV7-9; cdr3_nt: TGTGCCAGCAGCTTGAGCGGACGGGCCATGAATTCACCCCTCCACTTT; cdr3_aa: CASSLSGRAMNSPLHF
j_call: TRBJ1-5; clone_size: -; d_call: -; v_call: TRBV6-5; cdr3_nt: TGTGCCAGCAACACGCTTGGCAATCAGCCCCAGCATTTT; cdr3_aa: CASNTLGNQPQHF
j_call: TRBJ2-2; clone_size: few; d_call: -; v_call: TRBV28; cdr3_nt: TGTGCCAGCAGCCGCCTCAGGGACACCGGGGAGCTGTTTTTT; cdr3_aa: CASSRLRDTGELFF
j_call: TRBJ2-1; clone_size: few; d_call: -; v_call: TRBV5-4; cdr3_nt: TGTGCCAGCAGCAATACCGACTCTCTAATGAGGTTCTTC; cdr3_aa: CASSNTDSLMRFF
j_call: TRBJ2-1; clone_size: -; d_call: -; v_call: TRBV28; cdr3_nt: TGTGCCAAGACACCAGACACGAGCTCCTACAATGAGCAGTTCTTC; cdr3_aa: CAKTPDTSSYNEQFF
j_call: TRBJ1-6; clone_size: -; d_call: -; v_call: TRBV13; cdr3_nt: TGTGCCAGCAGTCCCACCCCCGGGGGGAAGGATAATTCACCCCTCCACTTT; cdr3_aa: CASSPTPGGKDNSPLHF
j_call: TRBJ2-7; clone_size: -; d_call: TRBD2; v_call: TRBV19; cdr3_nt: TGTGCCAGCAAGCCCAGGACTAGCGGATACGAGCAGTACTTC; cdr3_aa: CASKPRTSGYEQYF
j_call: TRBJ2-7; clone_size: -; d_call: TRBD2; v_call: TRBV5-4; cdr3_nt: TGTGCCAGCAGCCGAGGACTAGCGGGCTTGGACTACGAGCAGTACTTC; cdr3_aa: CASSRGLAGLDYEQYF
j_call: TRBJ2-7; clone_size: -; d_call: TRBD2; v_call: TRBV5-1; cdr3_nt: TGCGCCAGCAGCTTGGATGTTAGCGGGAGGTCCGAGCAGTACTTC; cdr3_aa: CASSLDVSGRSEQYF
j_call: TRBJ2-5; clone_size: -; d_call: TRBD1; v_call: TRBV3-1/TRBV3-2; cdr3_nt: TGTGCCAGCAGGCAGTGGGACAGGGAAAGAGAGACCCAGTACTTC; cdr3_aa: CASRQWDRERETQYF
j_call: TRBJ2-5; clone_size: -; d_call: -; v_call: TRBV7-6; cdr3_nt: TGTGCCAGCAGCTTAGTAGGGGGACAAGAGACCCAGTACTTC; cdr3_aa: CASSLVGGQETQYF
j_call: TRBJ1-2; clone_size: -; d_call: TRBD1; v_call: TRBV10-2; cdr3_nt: TGCGCCAGCATGGGACAGGGTAACTATGGCTACACCTTC; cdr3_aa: CASMGQGNYGYTF
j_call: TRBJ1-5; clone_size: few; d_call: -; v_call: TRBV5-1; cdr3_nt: TGCGCCAGCAGCTTGGGGCAGGGATCTCAGCCCCAGCATTTT; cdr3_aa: CASSLGQGSQPQHF
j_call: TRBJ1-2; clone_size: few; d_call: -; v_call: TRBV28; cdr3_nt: TGTGCCAGCACCGAGACAGCACAAAACAAAACCGTGAACTATGGCTACACCTTC; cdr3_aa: CASTETAQNKTVNYGYTF
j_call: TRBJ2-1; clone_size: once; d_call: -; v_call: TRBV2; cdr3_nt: TGTGCCAGCAGTGAAAAAGGGGAGGCTTGGTCAGGTCTGGATGAGCAGTTCTTC; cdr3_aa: CASSEKGEAWSGLDEQFF
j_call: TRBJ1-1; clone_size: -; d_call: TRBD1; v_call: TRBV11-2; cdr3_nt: TGTGCCAGCAGCCCCGACAGGGTGAACACTGAAGCTTTCTTT; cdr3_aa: CASSPDRVNTEAFF
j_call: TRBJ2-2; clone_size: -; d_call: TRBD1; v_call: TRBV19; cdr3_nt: TGTGCCAGTAGTGTGACAGGGGTGTACACCGGGGAGCTGTTTTTT; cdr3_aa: CASSVTGVYTGELFF